These 26 T cell receptor beta chains came from one sample sequenced in a study of beta chain features in type 1 diabetes. Investigators reverse transcribed all isolated RNA, so they sequenced expressed TCRB transcripts. Clones were sequenced by immunoSEQ multiplex PCR, and TCRdb holds only the in-frame ones, with some missing. The top ten clones hold less than 0.45% of a sample with 310,000 or so clones, roughly 8% of them seen once. The sample consisted of central memory CD4+ T cells from blood. These receptors all come from a woman younger than 35 in good health.

This clone appeared a few times. This chain links TRBV4-3 with TRBJ2-6; D remains ambiguous. The CDR3 covers 18 residues. V was clipped by 0 bases and J by 0 bases, with 12 bases between them. CDR1 is LGHNA and CDR2 is YSLEER in the germline V gene. CDR3 nucleotides: TGCGCCAGCAGCCAAGATCGGGTCAGTCACTCTGGGGCCAACGTCCTGACTTTC. Its translation is CASSQDRVSHSGANVLTF.

This clone has more than one count but fewer than ten. The V gene is TRBV23-1, the J gene TRBJ2-2; 7 bases align to TRBD1. TRBV23-1 is an ORF; its function is uncertain. The CDR3 runs to 14 residues. The trim removed 8 bases at V and 5 bases at J, leaving 8 bases unmatched. CDR3 DNA sequence: TGCGCCAGCCCAGGGGGAGTGGGGACCGGGGAGCTGTTTTTT. This sequence encodes CASPGGVGTGELFF.

This clone was observed a few times. The chain carries TRBV27 and TRBJ2-7; TRBD1 matches at 9 bases. The V segment lost 6 bases and the J segment 6 bases; nucleotides outside the gene matches: 6. CDR1 and CDR2 (germline): MNHEY, SMNVEV (reference sequence). This CDR3 has 13 amino acids. The DNA for the CDR3 is TGTGCCAGCAGCCGGGGACAGGGCGTCGAGCAGTACTTC. Protein: CASSRGQGVEQYF.

This clone has just a few counts. This chain joins TRBV4-3 and TRBJ2-7; D remains unclear. Looked up from germline, CDR1 is LGHNA and CDR2 is YSLEER. This CDR3 comprises 15 residues. The germline V and J ends were trimmed by 0 bases and 3 bases, with 12 bases remaining between them. CDR3 sequence (DNA): TGCGCCAGCAGCCAAGATATGGGCAGAAACTACGAGCAGTACTTC. Its protein product is CASSQDMGRNYEQYF.

The V and J genes are TRBV11-1 and TRBJ1-2; D unresolved. Germline V gene data show CDR1 as SGHAT and CDR2 as FQDESV (reference sequence). The V gene lost 7 bases and the J gene lost 7 bases, with 16 bases spanning the gap. CDR3 length: 13 residues. CDR3 sequence: CASNAFSTIGYTF. The CDR3 nucleotides are TGTGCCAGCAACGCCTTTTCGACTATTGGCTACACCTTC.

This chain links TRBV4-3 with TRBJ1-5; D call uncertain. The V gene's germline CDR1 is LGHNA and CDR2 YSLEER. Deletions cut 2 bases from V and 7 bases from J, with 9 bases between. The CDR3 sequence is 13 residues long. The CDR3 DNA follows: TGCGCCAGCAGCCAACAAAGGTGGCAGCCCCAGCATTTT. Encoded protein: CASSQQRWQPQHF.

This clone was detected ten times or more. Different DNA sequences within this sample yield the same CDR3. The J gene is TRBJ2-7, the V gene TRBV28; TRBD2 matches at 7 bases. V lost 3 bases to trimming and J lost 3 bases; unmatched junction nucleotides: 2. Germline V gene lookup returns CDR1 MDHEN and CDR2 SYDVKM. The CDR3 length is 13 residues. This chain's CDR3 is CASSFGGSYEQYF. The CDR3, as DNA: TGTGCCAGCAGTTTTGGCGGGAGCTACGAGCAGTACTTC.

This clone was found a few times. A junction end diverges from the germline sequence, so it may reflect a read error. The V call is TRBV7-7, the J call TRBJ2-3, with D perhaps matching TRBD2 (5 bases). Germline CDR1 SSHAT, CDR2 FNYEAQ (reference sequence). The CDR3 extends over 16 amino acids. The CDR3 bases are TGTGCTAGCAGCCCCCCCGAAAGGGAGTTCGGAGATACGCAGTATTTT. Its translation is CASSPPEREFGDTQYF.

This chain links TRBV7-9 with TRBJ2-1; D unclear. CDR3 length: 14 amino acids. Trimming stripped 1 base from V and 8 bases from J, with 12 bases between. The V gene's germline CDR1 is SEHNR and CDR2 FQNEAQ (reference sequence). The CDR3 nucleotides read TGTGCCAGCAGCTTAGGGGTGTTCACGGATGAGCAGTTCTTC. Translating gives CASSLGVFTDEQFF.

Only a few counts were recorded for this clone. The V and J genes are TRBV5-1 and TRBJ2-5, with a tentative D call TRBD1 (6 bases). Trimming took 3 bases from V and 5 from J, leaving 17 bases between them. The CDR3 spans 15 residues. The germline V gene has CDR1 SGHRS and CDR2 YFSETQ. CDR3 DNA: TGCGCCAGCAGCTGGCCTACAGGGACCGAGGAGACCCAGTACTTC. Amino acid sequence: CASSWPTGTEETQYF.

The chain employs TRBV15 and TRBJ2-7; a possible D gene is TRBD1 (5 bases). Between the trimmed V and J ends, which lost 0 bases and 4 bases, there was a span of 7 bases. The CDR3 runs to 13 residues. CDR1 and CDR2 (germline): LNHNV, YYDKDF (reference sequence). The CDR3 reads CATSRDKGYEQYF. CDR3 sequence (DNA): TGTGCCACCAGCAGAGATAAGGGGTACGAGCAGTACTTC.

This clone appeared many times. The chain links TRBV14 to TRBJ1-3; 10 nucleotides align to TRBD1. CDR3 length: 15 amino acids. The germline V gene has CDR1 SGHDN and CDR2 FVKESK. V trimming: 1 base; J trimming: 8 bases; junction bases outside the gene matches: 5. CDR3 sequence reads: CASSQGRGQGHTIYF. CDR3 DNA: TGTGCCAGCAGCCAAGGTCGGGGACAGGGGCACACCATATATTTT.

The chain links TRBV2 to TRBJ1-1, with 9 bases lining up with TRBD1. Trimming took 7 bases from V and 2 from J; bases not matched to a gene: 2. The CDR3 has 13 residues. The germline V gene has CDR1 SNHLY and CDR2 FYNNEI. CDR3 loop: CASMGQGNTEAFF. DNA of the CDR3: TGTGCCAGCATGGGACAGGGAAACACTGAAGCTTTCTTT.

This clone was recorded a few times. The V call is TRBV14, the J call TRBJ1-1, with a tentative D call TRBD1 (6 bases). The germline CDR1 and CDR2 sequences are SGHDN and FVKESK. Deletions cut 4 bases from V and 1 base from J, with 13 bases between. The CDR3 is 15 residues long. This chain's CDR3 is CASSLQGWGNTEAFF. The CDR3 bases are TGTGCCAGCAGCCTACAGGGTTGGGGGAACACTGAAGCTTTCTTT.

This clone was counted between two and nine times. The chain combines TRBV7-2 with TRBJ2-7; 9 positions match TRBD2. The V and J ends lost 1 base and 2 bases, in that order; junction bases with no gene match: 6. Germline V gene lookup returns CDR1 SGHTA and CDR2 FQGNSA. The CDR3 is 16 residues long. CDR3 DNA: TGTGCCAGCAGCTTAGTATCTAGCGGGGTCCCCTACGAGCAGTACTTC. It translates to CASSLVSSGVPYEQYF. Together with reference TRBV7-2 and TRBJ2-7, the CDR3 gives the full variable domain: GAGVSQSPSNKVTEKGKDVELRCDPISGHTALYWYRQSLGQGLEFLIYFQGNSAPDKSGLPSDRFSAERTGGSVSTLTIQRTQQEDSAVYLCASSLVSSGVPYEQYFGPGTRLTVT.

CDR3 coding DNA: TGCGCCAGCGGCCAGAGGAGCGGGAGCTCCTACGAGCAGTACTTC. Protein product: CASGQRSGSSYEQYF. The J gene is TRBJ2-7, the V gene TRBV5-1, with 8 bases lining up with TRBD2. The V and J ends lost 7 bases and 0 bases, in that order; junction bases with no gene match: 9. Germline V gene data show CDR1 as SGHRS and CDR2 as YFSETQ. The CDR3 length is 15 residues.

Concerning this clone itself: This could be a read error, since a much larger clone is one nucleotide away. This chain links TRBV6-4 with TRBJ2-5; 12 bases align to TRBD2. The CDR3 runs 13 residues. V dropped 5 bases and J dropped 5; count of bases not matched to a gene: 0. Per germline, CDR1 MRHNA and CDR2 SNTAGT. The CDR3 coding sequence is TGTGCCAGCAGTACTAGCGGGAGGGAGACCCAGTACTTC. Its protein is CASSTSGRETQYF.

This clone occurred a few times. This chain uses TRBV29-1 with TRBJ2-3, with D maybe TRBD1 (6 bases). V was clipped by 4 bases and J by 5 bases, with 7 bases between them. In germline, CDR1 is SQVTM, CDR2 ANQGSEA. The CDR3 has 11 amino acids. The DNA of the CDR3 is TGCAGCGTTGGAGGGGGAGATACGCAGTATTTT. This translates into CSVGGGDTQYF.

This clone was observed a handful of times. The rearrangement joins TRBV7-6 to TRBJ1-2, with unresolved D. The CDR3 has 15 residues. The V end lost 5 bases, the J end lost 2 bases, and 15 bases lay between the germline ends. The germline V gene encodes CDR1 SGHVS and CDR2 FNYEAQ. The CDR3 DNA follows: TGTGCCAGCAGCCCCAGCCAGATTTCAAACTATGGCTACACCTTC. This gives the protein CASSPSQISNYGYTF.

This clone was seen more than once but under ten times. The CDR3 DNA follows: TGTGCCAGTAGACAGGGGCTGGAGCCCCAGCATTTT. As protein: CASRQGLEPQHF. The rearrangement links TRBV28 to TRBJ1-5; 8 positions match TRBD1. The CDR3 runs to 12 residues. Germline V lookup: CDR1 MDHEN, CDR2 SYDVKM. Trimming at V came to 9 bases and at J to 8 bases, leaving 6 bases not matched to a gene.

This clone was seen more than once but under ten times. V and J are TRBV9 and TRBJ2-7; no clear D gene. Per germline, CDR1 SGDLS and CDR2 YYNGEE. The CDR3 has 15 amino acids. Trimming took 4 bases from V and 0 from J, leaving 14 bases between them. The CDR3 sequence is CASSPTPVSSYEQYF. The DNA for the CDR3 is TGTGCCAGCAGCCCGACGCCGGTAAGCTCCTACGAGCAGTACTTC.

The chain has TRBV7-2 and TRBJ2-5; D may match TRBD1 or TRBD2 (5 bases each). TRBJ2-7 matches the DNA end more closely, so the J call is doubtful. Per the germline V gene, CDR1 is SGHTA and CDR2 is FQGNSA. CDR3 length equals 15 residues. In nucleotides, the CDR3 is TGTGCCAGCAGCTTAGGGCTTGGGGGAGAATACGAGCAGTACTTC. Protein sequence: CASSLGLGGEYEQYF.

With regard to this clone: Other DNA sequences within the sample encode an identical CDR3. The chain couples TRBV5-4 to TRBJ1-1; D remains ambiguous. CDR3 length equals 12 residues. Per germline, CDR1 SGHNT and CDR2 YYREEE (reference sequence). Trimming cost V 4 bases and J 2 bases, with 6 bases left between them. CDR3 sequence: CASSLRNTEAFF. The DNA for the CDR3 is TGTGCCAGCAGCCTAAGAAACACTGAAGCTTTCTTT.

The chain combines TRBV10-3 with TRBJ2-1, with 9 bases lining up with TRBD2. The germline CDR1 and CDR2 sequences are ENHRY and SYGVKD. There are 14 residues in the CDR3. V lost 6 bases and J lost 7; bases outside the gene matches: 7. CDR3 residues: CAIRRLAGENEQFF. In DNA, the CDR3 is TGTGCCATCAGACGTTTAGCGGGAGAAAATGAGCAGTTCTTC.

This clone was seen many times. The J gene is TRBJ1-3, the V gene TRBV7-9; D call uncertain. V dropped 5 bases and J dropped 8 bases, with 13 bases sitting between them. The CDR3 length is 13 residues. The germline V gene encodes CDR1 SEHNR and CDR2 FQNEAQ (reference sequence). CDR3 in amino acids: CASSPFGRDTIYF. DNA for the CDR3: TGTGCCAGCAGCCCTTTCGGGCGAGACACCATATATTTT.

The chain uses TRBV6-6 and TRBJ1-2; 8 bases align to TRBD1. Germline V gene sequence: CDR1 MNHNY, CDR2 SVGAGI (reference sequence). The CDR3 has 16 amino acids. Losses at the gene ends were 4 bases for V and 3 bases for J; bases not matched to a gene: 10. CDR3 nucleotide sequence: TGTGCCAGCAGTTCAGAAAGCGGGACAGGTTACTATGGCTACACCTTC. This gives the protein CASSSESGTGYYGYTF.